This T cell receptor beta chain was sequenced for a study of T cells after yellow fever vaccination. Whole-study results and caveats: Clonotypes found in both CD4 and CD8 compartments made up a small share.

The CDR3 totals 15 residues. The germline V gene encodes CDR1 SGHNT and CDR2 YYREEE (reference sequence). The V and J ends lost 0 bases and 6 bases, in that order; junction bases with no gene match: 9. For this clonotype: What it binds is not known.

TCRdb passed the 5' RACE reads through MiXCR, listing each CDR3 protein once. The sample includes 450,000 to 650,000 distinct CDR3 sequences, approximately 13% of them seen just once. The sequenced sample was PBMCs, obtained on the day of the yellow fever booster vaccination. The clonotype was recovered from a man aged 30 to 39 who received the YFV17D yellow fever vaccine. The chain links TRBV5-4 to TRBJ2-7, with 7 bases that match TRBD2. CDR3 amino acids: CASSLESGLVVEQYF. The CDR3 bases are TGTGCCAGCAGCTTGGAATCAGGACTAGTGGTCGAGCAGTACTTC.